One and the same sample provided the 13 T cell receptor beta chains below, sequenced in a study of blood T cell repertoires in COVID-19. TCRdb's copy holds only in-frame clones and misses some; the assay was immunoSEQ multiplex PCR. Among about 87,000 clones, roughly 88% were seen once, and the ten largest hold around 10%. Sequenced: peripheral blood. The receptors stem from an elderly man with acute or convalescent COVID-19.

CDR3 coding DNA: TGTGCCACCAGCAGAGATCAACGACAGGGCCTAGCCAAAAACATTCAGTACTTC. Translating gives CATSRDQRQGLAKNIQYF. V and J are TRBV15 and TRBJ2-4; 7 bases are shared with TRBD1. The CDR3 has 18 residues. Germline lookup yields CDR1 LNHNV and CDR2 YYDKDF (reference sequence). The J segment lost 0 bases and the V segment lost 0 bases, leaving 8 bases of the junction unmatched.

CDR3 nucleotide sequence: TGTGCCAGCAGCTCCCCTCTAGAGCAGTTCTTC. It encodes CASSSPLEQFF. This chain uses TRBV7-9 with TRBJ2-1; D uncertain. CDR1 is SEHNR and CDR2 is FQNEAQ in the germline V gene (reference sequence). Trimming took off 4 bases at V and 10 bases at J, with 8 bases between the two ends. The CDR3 is 11 residues long.

In nucleotides, the CDR3 is TGTGCCAGCAGCCTAGGGACGGGGACCTACGAGCAGTACTTC. This translates into CASSLGTGTYEQYF. V and J are TRBV7-8 and TRBJ2-7, with D perhaps being TRBD1 or TRBD2 (5 bases each). From germline, CDR1 is SGHVS and CDR2 FQNEAQ. The CDR3 contains 14 residues. The V end lost 5 bases, the J end lost 2 bases, and 13 bases lay between the germline ends.

CDR3 in DNA: TGCGCCAGCAGTGACCAGGGTACCTACGAGCAGTACTTC. This sequence encodes CASSDQGTYEQYF. The gene calls are TRBV10-2 and TRBJ2-7, with D perhaps matching TRBD1 (5 bases). The CDR3 consists of 13 residues. CDR1 and CDR2 (germline): WSHSY, SAAADI. Trimming cost V 3 bases and J 2 bases, with 8 bases left between them.

The V gene is TRBV25-1, the J gene TRBJ2-3, with D tentatively TRBD2 (6 bases). The CDR3 runs to 18 residues. The germline CDR1 and CDR2 sequences are MGHDK and SYGVNS. V was shortened by 3 bases and J by 1 base, with 20 bases between the two germline ends. The CDR3 reads CASSDGTSSLAGTDTQYF. CDR3 coding DNA: TGTGCCAGCAGTGACGGGACTTCCTCCTTGGCTGGCACAGATACGCAGTATTTT.

This chain links TRBV5-5 with TRBJ1-5, with D tentatively TRBD1 (6 bases). From germline, CDR1 is SGHKS and CDR2 YYEKEE (reference sequence). The CDR3 is made up of 15 amino acids. The V and J ends lost 0 bases and 9 bases respectively, with 16 bases between them. The CDR3 sequence: CASSLGGRGRGPQHF. Written as DNA, the CDR3 is TGTGCCAGCAGCTTGGGAGGGAGGGGGAGAGGGCCCCAGCATTTT.

V and J are TRBV18 and TRBJ2-1; 7 bases match TRBD1. In germline, CDR1 is KGHSH, CDR2 LQKENI. Trimming at V came to 0 bases and at J to 4 bases, leaving 3 bases not matched to a gene. This CDR3 has 15 amino acids. DNA for the CDR3: TGTGCCAGCTCACCACCGGGACAGATTTACAATGAGCAGTTCTTC. Translation: CASSPPGQIYNEQFF.

The V call is TRBV11-1, the J call TRBJ2-5, with no clear D. The CDR3 runs 11 residues. V lost 4 bases and J lost 4, with 4 bases in between. Germline V lookup: CDR1 SGHAT, CDR2 FQDESV (reference sequence). Here the CDR3 reads CASSSGETQYF. The CDR3 DNA reads TGTGCCAGCAGCTCCGGAGAGACCCAGTACTTC. Full variable domain (remainder filled in from reference TRBV11-1 and TRBJ2-5): EAEVAQSPRYKITEKSQAVAFWCDPISGHATLYWYRQILGQGPELLVQFQDESVVDDSQLPKDRFSAERLKGVDSTLKIQPAELGDSAMYLCASSSGETQYFGPGTRLLVL.

This chain joins TRBV3-1 (or the pseudogene TRBV3-2) and TRBJ1-5, with D perhaps matching TRBD1 (5 bases). V lost 0 bases, J lost 8 bases, and 8 bases lay in between. This CDR3 contains 13 residues. CDR1 and CDR2 (germline): LGHDT, YNNKEL (reference sequence). The CDR3 DNA sequence: TGTGCCAGCAGCCAAGAGGGGGGGGAGCCCCAGCATTTT. Protein product: CASSQEGGEPQHF.

The rearrangement joins TRBV30 to TRBJ1-6; D not resolved. The CDR3 is 11 residues long. With 2 bases removed from V and 15 bases from J, the gap between germline ends came to 11 bases. Germline-derived CDR1 and CDR2 are GTSNPN and SVGIG (reference sequence). The CDR3, as DNA: TGTGCCTGGAGTAGAACATCGGGCCTCCACTTT. Translation: CAWSRTSGLHF.

The chain is built from TRBV11-3 and TRBJ2-2, with TRBD2 matching over 10 bases. This CDR3 contains 16 residues. The germline CDR1 and CDR2 sequences are SGHNT and YENEEA. Trimming took 5 bases from V and 0 from J; bases not matched to a gene: 3. The CDR3 here is CASSGSGGTNTGELFF. The CDR3 DNA sequence: TGTGCCAGCAGCGGTAGCGGGGGGACGAACACCGGGGAGCTGTTTTTT.

V usage is TRBV9 and J usage is TRBJ1-5; 10 bases fit TRBD1. V dropped 2 bases and J dropped 1; count of bases not matched to a gene: 21. In germline, CDR1 is SGDLS, CDR2 YYNGEE. This CDR3 spans 22 amino acids. CDR3 DNA sequence: TGTGCCAGCAGCGTCGGAGAACTACGGGACAGGGGTGAGGGAGGGAGCAATCAGCCCCAGCATTTT. Amino acid sequence: CASSVGELRDRGEGGSNQPQHF.

A word on this clone: Other DNA sequences within the sample encode an identical CDR3. This chain joins TRBV19 and TRBJ1-3, with 11 bases lining up with TRBD1. This CDR3 comprises 15 residues. The trim removed 5 bases at V and 1 base at J, leaving 1 base unmatched. Germline assignment: CDR1 LNHDA and CDR2 SQIVND (reference sequence). CDR3 amino acids: CASSGQGASGNTIYF. DNA of the CDR3: TGTGCCAGTAGTGGACAGGGGGCGTCTGGAAACACCATATATTTT.